The rows below give T cell receptor beta chains drawn from one sample of a study of blood T cell repertoires in COVID-19. TCRdb's table, derived via immunoSEQ multiplex PCR, lists solely in-frame clones and lacks some. The data show some 100,000 clones, 88% seen once. The sequencing input was peripheral blood. Every receptor here comes from a woman aged 80 or over with active COVID-19. The CDR3 runs from the conserved cysteine through the conserved F or W. Some rows have no size entry. The others give once, few or many, or a class for an expanded clone.

few | TRBV3-1/TRBV3-2 | CASSPGSTETQYF
. | TRBV2 | CASETGMTNTEAFF
few | TRBV29-1 | CSVVAGSSTDTQYF
few | TRBV29-1 | CSVSFRSPSYEQYF
. | TRBV2 | CASSGAGAPGGYTF
. | TRBV28 | CASSFIPGQGNQPQHF
. | TRBV7-9 | CASSFNRLANTGELFF
. | TRBV6-2/TRBV6-3 | CASSQGLAGGRKYF
. | TRBV7-9 | CASSVDIDNSIF
few | TRBV7-9 | CASSTRQGAGEQYF
. | TRBV9 | CASSPRLAGQETQYF
. | TRBV7-2 | CASSLDSGAHNEQFF
. | TRBV28 | CASSSLGAPNLRSYEQYF
. | TRBV7-9 | CASSLGGPLSGEKLFF
. | TRBV9 | CASSPRVAWQETQYF
. | TRBV28 | CASMDRGPKSETQYF
few | TRBV10-3 | CAIMPGGGGSAQFF
. | TRBV20-1 | CSVPNFNEQFF
. | TRBV7-9 | CASREPGQGNGELFF
once | TRBV24-1 | CATSDLGDRATNEQFF
. | TRBV28 | CASSPPMETRDTEAFF
. | TRBV11-2 | CASSLESGLAGGWEQFF
. | TRBV7-3 | CASSPRPAGGQERVYEQYF
. | TRBV7-8 | CASSTSRAATNEKLFF
. | TRBV2 | CASRPDRVLDEQFF
. | TRBV20-1 | CSASFQGATPTYEQYF
. | TRBV12-3/TRBV12-4 | CASSLGLEDTQYF
. | TRBV25-1 | CASSERAGALYNEQFF
. | TRBV5-6 | CASSYRGTDLAKNIQYF
. | TRBV27 | CASGHRTDTQYF
. | TRBV4-2 | CASSPSWKGGTGELFF
. | TRBV2 | CAIHTDGYEQYF
. | TRBV7-2 | CASSPRGQGATRGEQFF
. | TRBV6-6 | CASSPGGDYEQYF
. | TRBV28 | CASRDSGQDTQYF
. | TRBV5-1 | CASSLGSGREKLFF
. | TRBV19 | CASSQGQGLDTEAFF